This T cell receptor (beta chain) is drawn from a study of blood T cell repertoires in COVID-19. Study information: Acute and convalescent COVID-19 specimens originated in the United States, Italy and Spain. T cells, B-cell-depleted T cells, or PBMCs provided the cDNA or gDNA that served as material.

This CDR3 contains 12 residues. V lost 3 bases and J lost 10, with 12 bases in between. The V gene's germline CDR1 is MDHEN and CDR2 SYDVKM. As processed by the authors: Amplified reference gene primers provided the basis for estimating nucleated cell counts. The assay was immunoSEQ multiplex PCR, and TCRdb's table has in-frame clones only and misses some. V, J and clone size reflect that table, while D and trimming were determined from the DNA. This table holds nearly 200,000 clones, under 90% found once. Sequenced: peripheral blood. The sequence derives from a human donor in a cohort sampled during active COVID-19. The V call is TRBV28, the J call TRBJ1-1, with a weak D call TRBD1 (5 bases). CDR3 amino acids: CASSFSQGAAFF. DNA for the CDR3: TGTGCCAGCAGTTTTTCCCAGGGCGCAGCTTTCTTT.